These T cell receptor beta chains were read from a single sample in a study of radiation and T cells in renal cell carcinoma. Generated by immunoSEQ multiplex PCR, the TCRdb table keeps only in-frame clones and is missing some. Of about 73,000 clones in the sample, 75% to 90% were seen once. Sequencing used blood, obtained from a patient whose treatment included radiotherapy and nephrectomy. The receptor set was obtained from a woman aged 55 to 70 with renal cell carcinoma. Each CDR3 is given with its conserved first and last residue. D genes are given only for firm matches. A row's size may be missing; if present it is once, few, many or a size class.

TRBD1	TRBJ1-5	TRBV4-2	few	TGTGCCAGCAGCCAAACGACAGGGGTGAGTCAGCCCCAGCATTTT	CASSQTTGVSQPQHF
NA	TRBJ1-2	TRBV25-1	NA	TGTGCCAGCAGTCCGGCCCAAAACTATGGCTACACCTTC	CASSPAQNYGYTF
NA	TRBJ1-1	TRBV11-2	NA	TGTGCCAGCAGCGAACCAGCGAACACTGAAGCTTTCTTT	CASSEPANTEAFF
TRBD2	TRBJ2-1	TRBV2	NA	TGTGCCAGCAGTGACCCGGGACTAGAGAATGAGCAGTTCTTC	CASSDPGLENEQFF
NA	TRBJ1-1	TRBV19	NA	TGTGCCAGTAAAGACACTGAAGCTTTCTTT	CASKDTEAFF
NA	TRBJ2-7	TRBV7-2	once	TGTGCCAGCTCAAGCGGGGGGACAGGGACCCACGAGCAGTACTTC	CASSSGGTGTHEQYF
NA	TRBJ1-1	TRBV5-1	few	TGCGCCAGCAGCTTGGTATCAGGGTTTAGCACTGAAGCTTTCTTT	CASSLVSGFSTEAFF
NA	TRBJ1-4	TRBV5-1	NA	TGCGCCAGCCAGGACCGTGGTAATGAAAAACTGTTTTTT	CASQDRGNEKLFF
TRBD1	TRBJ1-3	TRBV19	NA	TGTGCCAGTAGTCCCCGACAGGGGCCTGGATCTGGAAACACCATATATTTT	CASSPRQGPGSGNTIYF
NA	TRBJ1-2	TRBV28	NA	TGTGCCAGCAGTTCCTCGGGTCCTAACTATGGCTACACCTTC	CASSSSGPNYGYTF
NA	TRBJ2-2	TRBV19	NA	TGTGCCAGTTCCGGGACACTCGGCACCGGGGAGCTGTTTTTT	CASSGTLGTGELFF
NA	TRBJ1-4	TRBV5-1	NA	TGCGCCAGCAGCTTGCGTACGGGAGGGGATGAAAAACTGTTTTTT	CASSLRTGGDEKLFF
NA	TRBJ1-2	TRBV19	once	TGTGCCAGTAGAACAGGGCTTAACTATGGCTACACCTTC	CASRTGLNYGYTF